This passage covers 32 T cell receptor beta chains from one sample sequenced in a study of control samples from healthy donors and cancer patients. Here immunoSEQ multiplex PCR was the method, and the copy in TCRdb shows in-frame clones only, minus some. The repertoire has about 150,000 clones, 80% to 95% of them found once; the top ten carry approximately 5.7%. The material sequenced was blood. The origin of the receptors is a man between 18 and 35 years old in good health.

V usage is TRBV6-2 or TRBV6-3 and J usage is TRBJ1-5, with D possibly TRBD1 on 6 matching bases. Germline values: CDR1 MNHEY, CDR2 SVGEGT. Deletions cut 0 bases from V and 3 bases from J, with 21 bases between. CDR3 size: 19 residues. The CDR3 DNA follows: TGTGCCAGCAGTTACTCGAAATCTGAGAGGGGGAGAGACAATCAGCCCCAGCATTTT. Translated, it gives CASSYSKSERGRDNQPQHF.

The genes are TRBV28 and TRBJ2-7; D gene ambiguous. V lost 4 bases and J lost 2, with 9 bases in between. Germline V lookup: CDR1 MDHEN, CDR2 SYDVKM. The CDR3 is made up of 13 amino acids. The CDR3 reads CASSSGRTYEQYF. In nucleotides, the CDR3 is TGTGCCAGCAGTTCAGGACGGACCTACGAGCAGTACTTC.

The chain carries TRBV4-1 and TRBJ2-1; 7 positions match TRBD2. The CDR3 has 17 amino acids. Trimming at V came to 4 bases and at J to 7 bases, leaving 16 bases not matched to a gene. Germline-derived CDR1 and CDR2 are MGHRA and YSYEKL. The DNA of the CDR3 is TGCGCCAGCAGCCTTGAACCCAAGCGGGAAATCCAAAATGAGCAGTTCTTC. It codes for CASSLEPKREIQNEQFF.

This clone was counted a single time. The chain uses TRBV10-3 and TRBJ1-1; TRBD1 aligns across 7 bases. CDR3 length equals 15 residues. With V trimmed by 10 bases and J by 1 base, 12 bases remained unmatched. The V gene's germline CDR1 is ENHRY and CDR2 SYGVKD. CDR3 sequence: CATIPLAGGNTEAFF. In nucleotides, the CDR3 is TGTGCCACGATCCCCCTGGCAGGGGGGAACACTGAAGCTTTCTTT.

The V and J genes are TRBV2 and TRBJ2-5; a possible D gene is TRBD1 (6 bases). Deletions cut 6 bases from V and 1 base from J, with 15 bases between. The germline V gene has CDR1 SNHLY and CDR2 FYNNEI. CDR3 size: 15 residues. CDR3 sequence (DNA): TGTGCCAGCAGGGGCGTGGACAGACCCCAAGAGACCCAGTACTTC. It encodes CASRGVDRPQETQYF. The full variable domain, completed using reference TRBV2 and TRBJ2-5, is EPEVTQTPSHQVTQMGQEVILRCVPISNHLYFYWYRQILGQKVEFLVSFYNNEISEKSEIFDDQFSVERPDGSNFTLKIRSTKLEDSAMYFCASRGVDRPQETQYFGPGTRLLVL.

The chain joins TRBV19 to TRBJ1-2; TRBD1 is a possible D gene (5 bases). CDR3 size: 14 residues. Per the germline V gene, CDR1 is LNHDA and CDR2 is SQIVND (reference sequence). Trimming pared 5 bases from V and 2 bases from J, leaving 12 bases between. This CDR3 is CASSFWGGNYGYTF. The CDR3 DNA is TGTGCCAGTAGTTTCTGGGGGGGGAACTATGGCTACACCTTC.

The chain uses TRBV11-3 and TRBJ2-5; D possibly corresponds to TRBD2 (6 bases). Germline V gives CDR1 SGHNT, CDR2 YENEEA. The CDR3 loop spans 12 amino acids. Trimming removed 5 bases from V and 4 bases from J, with 8 bases in between. CDR3 bases: TGTGCCAGCAGCGGAGCGGGAGAGACCCAGTACTTC. Translation: CASSGAGETQYF.

The CDR3 coding sequence is TGTGCCAGTAGTACGACTAGCCTGGTCGGGGAGCTGTTTTTT. This gives the protein CASSTTSLVGELFF. The chain combines TRBV19 with TRBJ2-2; the match to TRBD2 covers 7 bases. CDR3 length: 14 residues. Per germline, CDR1 LNHDA and CDR2 SQIVND (reference sequence). Trimming at V came to 4 bases and at J to 7 bases, leaving 6 bases not matched to a gene.

CDR3 in amino acids: CAWSDRGSGYTF. CDR3 nucleotides: TGTGCCTGGAGCGATCGTGGGTCTGGCTACACCTTC. The chain employs TRBV30 and TRBJ1-2; D unclear. Germline CDR1 is GTSNPN and CDR2 is SVGIG (reference sequence). The CDR3 sequence is 12 residues long. With 3 bases removed from V and 7 bases from J, the gap between germline ends came to 12 bases.

The rearrangement links TRBV9 to TRBJ1-2, with unresolved D. The CDR3 runs 13 residues. Trimming pared 2 bases from V and 7 bases from J, leaving 12 bases between. Per the germline V gene, CDR1 is SGDLS and CDR2 is YYNGEE. This CDR3 reads CASSVDGVGGYTF. The CDR3 region has the DNA TGTGCCAGCAGCGTCGACGGGGTGGGTGGCTACACCTTC.

The CDR3 loop reads CASRGGYTEAFF. CDR3 in DNA: TGTGCCAGCAGGGGGGGGTACACTGAAGCTTTCTTT. V usage is TRBV6-5 and J usage is TRBJ1-1, with D perhaps TRBD1 (5 bases). There are 12 residues in the CDR3. V lost 6 bases, J lost 3 bases, and 8 bases lay in between. Germline lookup yields CDR1 MNHEY and CDR2 SVGAGI.

The rearrangement uses TRBV27 and TRBJ1-5; a weak D match, TRBD1 (5 bases). Germline lookup yields CDR1 MNHEY and CDR2 SMNVEV (reference sequence). Trimming left V 8 bases short and J 11 bases short, with 13 bases between. CDR3 length: 11 residues. CDR3 in DNA: TGTGCCAGCGGGGCCCCACCGTCCCAGCATTTT. Protein sequence: CASGAPPSQHF.

The chain is built from TRBV7-9 and TRBJ1-2; unclear D gene. Trimming cost V 1 base and J 5 bases, with 8 bases left between them. Per germline, CDR1 SEHNR and CDR2 FQNEAQ (reference sequence). This CDR3 comprises 13 residues. The CDR3 bases are TGTGCCAGCAGCTTAGAACAACTGTATGGCTACACCTTC. This encodes CASSLEQLYGYTF.

CDR3 protein: CASSPRTGGSYEQYF. CDR3 nucleotide sequence: TGTGCCAGCAGCCCGCGGACAGGGGGCTCCTACGAGCAGTACTTC. This rearrangement joins TRBV7-6 to TRBJ2-7; 10 positions match TRBD1. In germline, CDR1 is SGHVS, CDR2 FNYEAQ. J lost 0 bases, V lost 5 bases, and 4 bases had no gene match. The length of the CDR3 is 15 residues.

The chain has TRBV2 and TRBJ1-2, with D tentatively TRBD1 (5 bases). Germline-derived CDR1 and CDR2 are SNHLY and FYNNEI. The length of the CDR3 is 14 residues. V was trimmed by 7 bases and J by 5 bases, leaving 17 bases between them. CDR3 DNA: TGTGCCAGCACGCGGGGGGTGGGAGGATATGGCTACACCTTC. It codes for CASTRGVGGYGYTF.

This chain links TRBV28 with TRBJ2-2; D is perhaps TRBD1 (5 bases). CDR1 is MDHEN, CDR2 SYDVKM, per germline. The CDR3 is 17 amino acids. V lost 3 bases and J 7 bases, leaving 21 bases between the germline ends. The CDR3 sequence: CASSLLGPPLRSGELFF. CDR3 coding DNA: TGTGCCAGCAGTTTGCTGGGGCCCCCCCTACGGAGCGGGGAGCTGTTTTTT.

The chain carries TRBV11-2 and TRBJ1-2; tentative D call: TRBD1 (5 bases). Per germline, CDR1 SGHAT and CDR2 FQNNGV. The V end lost 6 bases, the J end lost 9 bases, and 17 bases lay between the germline ends. The CDR3 runs 13 residues. CDR3 in DNA: TGTGCCAGCAGTTCGACCCAGGGTACCCGCTACACCTTC. This gives the protein CASSSTQGTRYTF.

The chain has TRBV30 and TRBJ1-2, with 7 bases aligning to TRBD1. The CDR3 sequence is 13 residues long. Germline V gene lookup returns CDR1 GTSNPN and CDR2 SVGIG (reference sequence). The J segment lost 5 bases and the V segment lost 0 bases, leaving 3 bases of the junction unmatched. Here the CDR3 reads CAWSVTRGYGYTF. CDR3 coding DNA: TGTGCCTGGAGTGTAACCAGGGGGTATGGCTACACCTTC.

This clone was seen once. The V and J genes are TRBV27 and TRBJ2-1; TRBD2 aligns across 10 bases. The germline CDR1 and CDR2 sequences are MNHEY and SMNVEV (reference sequence). This CDR3 has 15 residues. V lost 6 bases and J lost 9; bases outside the gene matches: 11. CDR3 coding DNA: TGTGCCAGCAGCCTGAGGGCGGGACTAGCGTCTGAGCAGTTCTTC. Translating gives CASSLRAGLASEQFF.

The rearrangement uses TRBV2 and TRBJ2-2, with D perhaps TRBD2 (6 bases). V dropped 6 bases and J dropped 4 bases, with 18 bases sitting between them. This CDR3 is built from 16 residues. Germline loops: CDR1 SNHLY, CDR2 FYNNEI. The CDR3 DNA sequence: TGTGCCAGCAGCCTAGCGCTAGAGCGGGTCACCGGGGAGCTGTTTTTT. Amino acid sequence: CASSLALERVTGELFF.

The rearrangement links TRBV4-1 to TRBJ2-1; 7 bases fit TRBD2. The CDR3 spans 13 residues. The V segment lost 5 bases and the J segment 10 bases; nucleotides outside the gene matches: 8. Per germline, CDR1 MGHRA and CDR2 YSYEKL. In nucleotides, the CDR3 is TGCGCCAGCAGCTTAACCGGGCGGGAGGAGCAGTTCTTC. Translated: CASSLTGREEQFF.

This rearrangement joins TRBV4-2 to TRBJ1-2, with no clear D. V lost 0 bases and J 8 bases, leaving 13 bases between the germline ends. Germline values: CDR1 LGHNA, CDR2 YNFKEQ. The CDR3 has 14 residues. In DNA form, the CDR3 reads TGTGCCAGCAGCCAAGACAGGTCCGCGATCGGCTACACCTTC. The encoded protein is CASSQDRSAIGYTF.

V usage is TRBV3-1 (or the pseudogene TRBV3-2) and J usage is TRBJ2-5; no clear D gene. This CDR3 spans 14 amino acids. Looked up from germline, CDR1 is LGHDT and CDR2 is YNNKEL (reference sequence). The V and J ends lost 0 bases and 7 bases respectively, with 12 bases between them. CDR3 protein: CASSQEGSSRTQYF. CDR3 in DNA: TGTGCCAGCAGCCAAGAAGGCTCCTCCAGGACCCAGTACTTC.

This chain connects TRBV13 to TRBJ1-4; D is unclear. The length of the CDR3 is 15 residues. Trimming cost V 5 bases and J 5 bases, with 15 bases left between them. The germline gives CDR1 PRHDT, CDR2 FYEKMQ (reference sequence). This CDR3 is CASSLRTPPNEKLFF. Written as DNA, the CDR3 is TGTGCCAGCAGCCTACGGACGCCCCCCAATGAAAAACTGTTTTTT.

V is TRBV28 and J is TRBJ1-5; TRBD1 matches 7 bases. This CDR3 comprises 16 residues. The J segment lost 2 bases and the V segment lost 3 bases, leaving 7 bases of the junction unmatched. Germline loops: CDR1 MDHEN, CDR2 SYDVKM. The CDR3 DNA reads TGTGCCAGCAGTTTGGCGCAGGGGGAGGGCAATCAGCCCCAGCATTTT. Translation: CASSLAQGEGNQPQHF.

This chain connects TRBV2 to TRBJ1-2; the D gene is possibly TRBD1 (6 bases). From germline, CDR1 is SNHLY and CDR2 FYNNEI. This CDR3 comprises 14 residues. Trimming removed 3 bases from V and 5 bases from J, with 13 bases in between. DNA for the CDR3: TGTGCCAGCAGTGAGTGGACAGCGATGTATGGCTACACCTTC. Its protein is CASSEWTAMYGYTF. Looking up the rest from reference TRBV2 and TRBJ1-2 gives the full variable domain: EPEVTQTPSHQVTQMGQEVILRCVPISNHLYFYWYRQILGQKVEFLVSFYNNEISEKSEIFDDQFSVERPDGSNFTLKIRSTKLEDSAMYFCASSEWTAMYGYTFGSGTRLTVV.

The chain recombines TRBV5-4 with TRBJ2-5; maybe TRBD1 (6 bases). The germline CDR1 and CDR2 sequences are SGHNT and YYREEE (reference sequence). Deletions cut 2 bases from V and 7 bases from J, with 21 bases between. This CDR3 region has 16 residues. The CDR3 loop is CASSFGAETGQGTQYF. CDR3 DNA: TGTGCCAGCAGCTTCGGGGCCGAGACAGGCCAGGGGACCCAGTACTTC.

The V and J genes are TRBV6-5 and TRBJ1-4, with a weak D call TRBD1 (5 bases). Germline CDR1 is MNHEY and CDR2 is SVGAGI. CDR3 length: 16 residues. V was shortened by 1 base and J by 0 bases, with 9 bases between the two germline ends. CDR3 in DNA: TGTGCCAGCAGTTACTGGGGGACCTCAACTAATGAAAAACTGTTTTTT. Translated, it gives CASSYWGTSTNEKLFF.

This rearrangement joins TRBV2 to TRBJ2-4; tentatively, D is TRBD2 (6 bases). CDR3 length: 14 residues. V lost 9 bases and J 5 bases, leaving 17 bases between the germline ends. The V gene's germline CDR1 is SNHLY and CDR2 FYNNEI. CDR3 DNA sequence: TGTGCCAGTGTCAGCGGAGGGGCCCAAAACATTCAGTACTTC. This sequence encodes CASVSGGAQNIQYF.

The chain joins TRBV6-2 or TRBV6-3 to TRBJ2-7; D might be TRBD1 (6 bases). From germline, CDR1 is MNHEY and CDR2 SVGEGT. Trimming shortened V by 2 bases and J by 2 bases, and 22 bases separated the two germline ends. The CDR3 contains 18 residues. The CDR3 spells CASSYVVPRTERPYEQYF. In nucleotides, the CDR3 is TGTGCCAGCAGTTACGTCGTTCCTAGGACAGAGCGCCCCTACGAGCAGTACTTC.

The chain is built from TRBV4-1 and TRBJ1-5, with D tentatively TRBD1 (6 bases). There are 17 residues in the CDR3. Germline V gene lookup returns CDR1 MGHRA and CDR2 YSYEKL. V lost 2 bases and J 6 bases, leaving 20 bases between the germline ends. The CDR3 here is CASSQRGADRSGQPQHF. For the CDR3, the DNA is TGCGCCAGCAGCCAAAGGGGGGCCGACAGGTCAGGTCAGCCCCAGCATTTT.

The chain employs TRBV11-2 and TRBJ2-3; the D gene could be TRBD1 or TRBD2 (5 bases each). Between the trimmed V and J ends, which lost 5 bases and 2 bases, there was a span of 8 bases. The CDR3 spans 13 residues. Germline CDR1 SGHAT, CDR2 FQNNGV. The CDR3 DNA sequence: TGTGCCAGCAGCCCGGGGCTCACAGATACGCAGTATTTT. It encodes CASSPGLTDTQYF.